The T cell receptor beta chain described here comes from a study of blood T cells in healthy people across ages (dated by TCRdb to the mid-2010s). About the investigation overall: In model experiments, template switching captured roughly one uniquely barcoded TCR beta cDNA molecule for every two T cells. Age-related changes in TCR beta repertoire diversity were measured in the study by deep sequencing normalized with unique cDNA molecular identifiers. Four age groups were formed from the donors: young (average about 16 years), middle-aged (approximately 39), aged (62) and long-lived (roughly 81). To avoid experimental bias, donors of different ages were randomly spread across the sequencing lanes. For two donors (one aged 18 to 29 and one aged 80 or older), the study analyzed two additional independent replicas of 1 million unique cDNA reads from the same blood draw.

V is trimmed back by 1 base and J by 2 bases, and the junction contains 10 bases that no gene match accounts for. Including cysteine and phenylalanine, the CDR3 has 17 amino acids. Of the read, only the CDR3 DNA is kept; its 51 bases are in frame from base 1. Reading the germline V gene (reference sequence) gives CDR1 LGHDT and CDR2 YNNKEL. On this clonotype: Its antigen target is currently unknown. Base quality data are lacking; no much larger clone is found one base away.

The donors were roughly 39 Caucasian individuals from Russia, aged roughly 6 to 100 years, who were systemically healthy. Each donor gave 8 to 10 milliliters of peripheral blood, drawn into EDTA-treated Vacutainer tubes. PBMCs were isolated by Ficoll-Paque density-gradient centrifugation, with at least 6 million obtained per sample. Total RNA, at least 6 micrograms per sample, was extracted from PBMCs with Trizol reagent. The percentages of naive CD45RAhigh/CD27high T cells were determined by flow cytometry on a PBMC aliquot from every donor. The paper's findings and limits, for the study overall: Because profiling used bulk unsorted PBMCs, naive and antigen-experienced compartments could not be compared conclusively. As age increased, observed TCR beta diversity per million T cells dropped in a roughly linear way, and a significant reduction was already evident by age about 40. There was a strong correlation between observed TCR beta diversity and the percentage of naive T cells measured by flow cytometry. Compared with the aged group, the long-lived group had more naive CD4+ T cells, fewer expanded clones and increased TCR diversity, a pattern suggesting age selection. Estimates of total diversity based on one million sequenced T cells were considered lower bounds and underestimates. Because the CMV infection status of the donors was unknown, age-related changes in expanded clonotypes may potentially have been confounded.

Library method: 5' RACE. Reads for this sample came from an Illumina HiSeq 2500. A second roughly 7 to 11 cycle PCR used a sample-barcoded 5' primer and a J-beta primer mix. Each TCR beta cDNA molecule received a unique molecular identifier from a template-switch 5' adaptor carrying 12 random nucleotides. Each sample yielded at least 3 million CDR3-containing paired-end reads. First-strand cDNA was synthesized from all RNA with the Mint cDNA synthesis kit, primed by a TRBC-specific oligonucleotide. Following uracil-DNA glycosylase treatment, all cDNA underwent a first 18-cycle PCR with the universal primers M1SS and BC2_uni_R. The study's own analysis went as follows. Normalization of each sample was performed by random selection of 1 million high-quality reads, each carrying a distinct molecular identifier. Reads sharing molecular identifiers were discarded rather than binned into consensus sequences. MiTCR, set to a Q25 quality threshold and the strictest error-elimination algorithm, was used for CDR3 identification, clonotype clustering and error correction. A nonparametric unseen species model using Euler transformation provided a lower-bound estimate of total TCR beta diversity. The public reads were reanalyzed by TCRdb: fastp trimming at Q25, MiXCR alignment, in-frame beta chains only. When rows share a CDR3 protein, they turn into one entry using the most common DNA and genes. The V and J calls come from TCRdb's annotation, not from the publication. The sample records 1.4 million to 1.5 million distinct CDR3 sequences, about 40% of which are singletons. The ten largest make up roughly 8.2% of the sample.

The sequence came from a woman in her late teens or twenties in good health. In this chain, TRBV3-1 is recombined with TRBJ2-5; TRBD2 matches 7 bases in the middle. The specimen sequenced was blood. CDR3 loop: CASSQAGAGALQETQYF. The nucleotides read TGTGCCAGCAGCCAAGCTGGGGCGGGAGCCTTACAAGAGACCCAGTACTTC.